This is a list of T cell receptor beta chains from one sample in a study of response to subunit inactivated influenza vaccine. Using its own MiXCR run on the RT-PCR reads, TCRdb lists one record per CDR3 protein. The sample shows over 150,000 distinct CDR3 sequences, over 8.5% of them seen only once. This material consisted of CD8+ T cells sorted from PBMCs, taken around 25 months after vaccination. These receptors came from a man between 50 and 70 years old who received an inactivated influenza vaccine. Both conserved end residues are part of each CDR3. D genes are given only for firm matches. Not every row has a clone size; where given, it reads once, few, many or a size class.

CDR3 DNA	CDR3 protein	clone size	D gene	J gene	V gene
TGTGCCAGCGGTCATGCTTACGAGCAGTACTTC	CASGHAYEQYF	few	NA	TRBJ2-7	TRBV6-5
TGTGCCAGCAGCTTCTACACTAGTTGGACCGGGGAGCTGTTTTTT	CASSFYTSWTGELFF	few	NA	TRBJ2-2	TRBV7-9
TGTGCCAGCAGTGAAGTTGGAGGGGCTAACTATGGCTACACCTTC	CASSEVGGANYGYTF	many	NA	TRBJ1-2	TRBV6-1
TGTGCCAGCAGCCCTCGACCGGGACAGGGGGCCCAGTCAGGAGATACGCAGTATTTT	CASSPRPGQGAQSGDTQYF	few	TRBD1	TRBJ2-3	TRBV14
TGTGCCAGCAGCCCCGGTCTCAAGGGCGATACGCAGTATTTT	CASSPGLKGDTQYF	NA	NA	TRBJ2-3	TRBV5-6
TGCGCCAGCAGCCAAAACCCCTTTGACTACGAGCAGTACTTC	CASSQNPFDYEQYF	NA	NA	TRBJ2-7	TRBV4-3
TGCAGTGCTAGCACTAGCGGCCCCTACGAGCAGTACTTC	CSASTSGPYEQYF	NA	TRBD2	TRBJ2-7	TRBV20-1
TGCAGCGTGCTAGCGGCCTCCTACGAGCAGTACTTC	CSVLAASYEQYF	NA	TRBD2	TRBJ2-7	TRBV29-1
TGTGCCAGCAGGGACGGTACCTACGAGCAGTACTTC	CASRDGTYEQYF	few	NA	TRBJ2-7	TRBV12-3/TRBV12-4
TGTGCCAGCAGTCCAACCGGGACTAGCGGGAGGTATGAGCAGTTCTTC	CASSPTGTSGRYEQFF	NA	TRBD2	TRBJ2-1	TRBV28
TGCGCCAGCAGCTGGGGAGGTAGAGACGAAGCTTTCTTT	CASSWGGRDEAFF	few	NA	TRBJ1-1	TRBV5-1